A single sample is the source of the 32 T cell receptor beta chains below, sequenced in a study of CD8 T cells in ankylosing spondylitis. Study-level points and caveats: A motif in TCR beta, a set of eight or nine highly homologous variants, appeared characteristic of ankylosing spondylitis blood.

TCRdb reprocessed the 5' RACE reads via MiXCR and lists one record per CDR3 protein. Of fewer than 500,000 distinct CDR3 sequences in the sample, under 25% were seen once. Antigens for these TCRs are unknown. The source material was blood, either unsorted or a sorted T cell fraction (not recorded which). The receptors derive from a male donor with ankylosing spondylitis.

This clonotype was observed a few times. The chain carries TRBV20-1 and TRBJ2-1; D uncertain. Germline V CDR1 and CDR2: DFQATT, SNEGSKA (reference sequence). Trimming removed 3 bases from V and 0 bases from J, with 12 bases in between. The CDR3 is 15 amino acids. The CDR3 protein is CSASRRLSSYNEQFF. Written as DNA, the CDR3 is TGCAGTGCTAGTAGGCGGCTTAGCTCCTACAATGAGCAGTTCTTC.

This clonotype was counted a single time. The gene calls are TRBV5-6 and TRBJ2-5, with 9 positions matching TRBD1. Germline assignment: CDR1 SGHDT and CDR2 YYEEEE. The CDR3 length is 15 residues. V lost 4 bases, J lost 1 base, and 5 bases stayed unmatched. The CDR3 sequence: CASSLGQGLQETQYF. In DNA, the CDR3 is TGTGCCAGCAGCCTGGGACAGGGACTCCAAGAGACCCAGTACTTC.

This clonotype was recorded at least ten times. The chain is built from TRBV5-1 and TRBJ1-1; 8 bases fit TRBD1. J gave up 1 base and V 2 bases, and 1 base lay outside the gene matches. The CDR3 runs 14 residues. CDR1 and CDR2 from the germline V gene are SGHRS and YFSETQ. CDR3 in amino acids: CASSFGQGNTEAFF. The CDR3 nucleotides are TGCGCCAGCAGCTTCGGACAGGGGAACACTGAAGCTTTCTTT.

This clonotype was counted between two and nine times. The V call is TRBV27, the J call TRBJ2-1; TRBD2 matches 7 bases. Germline V gene sequence: CDR1 MNHEY, CDR2 SMNVEV (reference sequence). Trimming cost V 1 base and J 13 bases; bases outside gene matches: 13. The CDR3 contains 15 residues. CDR3 sequence reads: CASSLLGRTSRAQFF. CDR3 coding DNA: TGTGCCAGCAGTTTATTGGGCAGGACTAGTAGGGCCCAGTTCTTC.

The V call is TRBV7-9, the J call TRBJ2-2; no reliable D call. In germline, CDR1 is SEHNR, CDR2 FQNEAQ (reference sequence). V lost 0 bases and J lost 3, with 11 bases in between. The CDR3 sequence is 16 residues long. The CDR3 reads CASSLAGPAYTGELFF. Written as DNA, the CDR3 is TGTGCCAGCAGCTTAGCCGGTCCGGCTTACACCGGGGAGCTGTTTTTT.

The chain recombines TRBV6-1 with TRBJ1-6; D might be TRBD1 (6 bases). CDR1 and CDR2 from the germline V gene are MNHNS and SASEGT. V lost 6 bases to trimming and J lost 15 bases, with 21 bases between them. There are 14 residues in the CDR3. The CDR3: CASSRDRLIFVLHF. CDR3 in DNA: TGTGCCAGCAGCAGAGACAGGTTAATCTTTGTCCTCCACTTT.

This clonotype was seen many times. This chain links TRBV20-1 with TRBJ1-4, with D possibly TRBD1 on 5 matching bases. The CDR3 contains 13 residues. The V gene's germline CDR1 is DFQATT and CDR2 SNEGSKA (reference sequence). V was clipped by 5 bases and J by 7 bases, with 14 bases between them. The CDR3 spells CSAPWAGGEKLFF. The DNA for the CDR3 is TGCAGTGCTCCTTGGGCCGGGGGTGAAAAACTGTTTTTT.

This clonotype was seen more than once but under ten times. The chain couples TRBV21-1 to TRBJ2-3; TRBD1, the D gene given by the table, was not confirmed from the DNA. TRBV21-1 is a pseudogene locus. The CDR3 runs to 15 residues. CDR3 sequence: CASSKEDRGQDTQYF. As DNA, the CDR3 is TGTGCCAGCAGCAAAGAGGATCGGGGGCAGGATACGCAGTATTTT.

This clonotype was observed a few times. The V gene is TRBV6-5, the J gene TRBJ1-1, with D unclear. Germline V CDR1 and CDR2: MNHEY, SVGAGI. V was trimmed by 0 bases and J by 1 base, leaving 12 bases between them. The CDR3 is 16 amino acids. The CDR3 loop reads CASSYSLRQRNTEAFF. In DNA form, the CDR3 reads TGTGCCAGCAGTTACTCCCTTCGACAACGGAACACTGAAGCTTTCTTT.

The rearrangement uses TRBV7-7 and TRBJ2-5, with 8 bases identical to TRBD1. The CDR3 has 13 residues. Trimming cost V 5 bases and J 5 bases; bases outside gene matches: 4. Germline lookup yields CDR1 SSHAT and CDR2 FNYEAQ (reference sequence). As DNA, the CDR3 is TGTGCCAGCAGCCCCCGGGACAGGGAGACCCAGTACTTC. This gives the protein CASSPRDRETQYF.

This clonotype occurred many times. V and J are TRBV15 and TRBJ2-1; tentatively, D is TRBD2 (6 bases). In germline, CDR1 is LNHNV, CDR2 YYDKDF (reference sequence). This CDR3 comprises 16 residues. V was clipped by 0 bases and J by 7 bases, with 16 bases between them. CDR3 sequence reads: CATSRDVGLGRNEQFF. In nucleotides, the CDR3 is TGTGCCACCAGCAGAGATGTGGGACTGGGTCGAAATGAGCAGTTCTTC.

The V and J genes are TRBV28 and TRBJ2-1; no firm D call. Germline V gene sequence: CDR1 MDHEN, CDR2 SYDVKM. V was cut by 6 bases and J by 0 bases, with 21 bases left in between. This CDR3 comprises 18 residues. The CDR3 region has the DNA TGTGCCAGCAGGGCAAGTTTTACTCGCCAGAGCTCCTACAATGAGCAGTTCTTC. This codes for CASRASFTRQSSYNEQFF.

The V call is TRBV11-3, the J call TRBJ2-4; D may match TRBD1 or TRBD2 (7 bases each). The V gene lost 5 bases and the J gene lost 16 bases, with 18 bases spanning the gap. The CDR3 is 12 amino acids. Germline CDR1 is SGHNT and CDR2 is YENEEA. CDR3 protein: CASSASRGGRYF. The CDR3 DNA reads TGTGCCAGCAGCGCGAGCAGGGGGGGCCGTTACTTC.

This clonotype was found many times. V is TRBV4-2 and J is TRBJ2-2; TRBD2 is a possible D gene (6 bases). V was shortened by 4 bases and J by 4 bases, with 16 bases between the two germline ends. The CDR3 length is 16 residues. CDR1 and CDR2 from the germline V gene are LGHNA and YNFKEQ. The CDR3 coding sequence is TGTGCCAGCAGCCTACAAAGGATAGCGGTCACCGGGGAGCTGTTTTTT. Its protein is CASSLQRIAVTGELFF.

This clonotype was detected a few times. This chain joins TRBV29-1 and TRBJ2-7; TRBD1 might be the D (6 bases). Trimming removed 6 bases at V and 2 bases at J, with 17 bases between. The CDR3 contains 14 residues. Germline-derived CDR1 and CDR2 are SQVTM and ANQGSEA. CDR3 amino acids: CSVIRDKVTYEQYF. CDR3 bases: TGCAGCGTGATCCGGGACAAAGTTACCTACGAGCAGTACTTC.

The CDR3 protein is CAWSPGLAGAGELFF. The CDR3 nucleotides read TGTGCCTGGAGTCCGGGACTAGCGGGAGCCGGGGAGCTGTTTTTT. The V gene is TRBV30, the J gene TRBJ2-2, with TRBD2 matching 14 bases. V shed 2 bases, J shed 6 bases, and the junction held 2 bases outside the gene matches. CDR3 length: 15 amino acids. The germline V gene encodes CDR1 GTSNPN and CDR2 SVGIG (reference sequence).

This clonotype was seen only a few times. V gene TRBV12-3 or TRBV12-4 combines with J gene TRBJ2-1; 11 bases are a match to TRBD2. The CDR3 runs to 16 residues. Germline trimming cut 5 bases from V and 3 bases from J; bases unmatched to any gene: 6. The CDR3 bases are TGTGCCAGCAGTCCGACTAGCGGGGCATACTACAATGAGCAGTTCTTC. This sequence encodes CASSPTSGAYYNEQFF.

This clonotype turned up a few times. The V and J genes are TRBV20-1 and TRBJ2-1; 7 bases line up with TRBD2. The CDR3 runs 17 residues. Trimming removed 5 bases from V and 4 bases from J; junction bases left unmatched: 17. CDR1 DFQATT and CDR2 SNEGSKA come from the germline V gene (reference sequence). DNA for the CDR3: TGCAGTGCTCCCGACACCGTCATTGGCGGGGGATACAATGAGCAGTTCTTC. This translates into CSAPDTVIGGGYNEQFF.

This clonotype was counted ten times or more. This chain joins TRBV18 and TRBJ2-7; D is unresolved. Germline V gene data show CDR1 as KGHSH and CDR2 as LQKENI. This CDR3 has 11 residues. Trimming removed 8 bases at V and 2 bases at J, with 7 bases between. CDR3: CASSPAYEQYF. The CDR3, as DNA: TGTGCCAGCAGCCCGGCCTACGAGCAGTACTTC.

This clonotype was counted only a few times. V usage is TRBV12-3 or TRBV12-4 and J usage is TRBJ2-7; D may be TRBD1 (6 bases). Trimming removed 1 base at V and 7 bases at J, with 11 bases between. The CDR3 covers 13 residues. The CDR3 loop reads CASSLVLQGEQYF. CDR3 sequence (DNA): TGTGCCAGCAGTTTAGTCCTTCAGGGGGAGCAGTACTTC.

Ten or more counts support this clonotype. CDR3 DNA sequence: TGTGCCAGCAGCTTATATGGCAGGAACACCGGGGAGCTGTTTTTT. Protein product: CASSLYGRNTGELFF. V gene TRBV7-2 combines with J gene TRBJ2-2, with D hard to call. This CDR3 region has 15 residues. Deletions cut 2 bases from V and 1 base from J, with 8 bases between. CDR1 and CDR2 from the germline V gene are SGHTA and FQGNSA.

The rearrangement joins TRBV5-1 to TRBJ2-3; D possibly uses TRBD1 or TRBD2 (5 bases each). The V end was cut by 1 base, the J end by 1 base, with 13 bases between. Germline CDR1 reads SGHRS; CDR2 reads YFSETQ. The CDR3 extends over 16 amino acids. The CDR3 spells CASSLFTGQGTDTQYF. In DNA, the CDR3 is TGCGCCAGCAGCTTGTTTACGGGGCAAGGCACAGATACGCAGTATTTT. Variable domain in full (rest from reference TRBV5-1 and TRBJ2-3): KAGVTQTPRYLIKTRGQQVTLSCSPISGHRSVSWYQQTPGQGLQFLFEYFSETQRNKGNFPGRFSGRQFSNSRSEMNVSTLELGDSALYLCASSLFTGQGTDTQYFGPGTRLTVL.

The V call is TRBV6-5, the J call TRBJ2-7, with D perhaps TRBD1 (6 bases). Germline CDR1 reads MNHEY; CDR2 reads SVGAGI. V was trimmed by 2 bases and J by 4 bases, leaving 12 bases between them. The CDR3 has 14 residues. CDR3 sequence: CASSYRGQLYEQYF. For the CDR3, the DNA is TGTGCCAGCAGTTACAGGGGACAACTTTACGAGCAGTACTTC.

This rearrangement joins TRBV5-1 to TRBJ2-1, with 11 nucleotides matching TRBD2. The CDR3 loop spans 15 amino acids. The V gene end was trimmed by 4 bases and the J gene end by 4 bases; junction bases not matched to a gene: 4. Germline CDR1 reads SGHRS; CDR2 reads YFSETQ. This CDR3 is CASSATSGVYNEQFF. CDR3 coding DNA: TGCGCCAGCAGCGCGACTAGCGGGGTGTACAATGAGCAGTTCTTC.

This clonotype was recorded a few times. The V gene is TRBV2, the J gene TRBJ2-5; 7 nucleotides match TRBD1. The CDR3 is 13 amino acids. Germline V gives CDR1 SNHLY, CDR2 FYNNEI. Trimming cost V 6 bases and J 4 bases; bases outside gene matches: 5. The CDR3 loop reads CASSADRRETQYF. In DNA form, the CDR3 reads TGTGCCAGCAGCGCGGACAGGCGAGAGACCCAGTACTTC. The full variable domain, with the rest looked up from reference TRBV2 and TRBJ2-5, is EPEVTQTPSHQVTQMGQEVILRCVPISNHLYFYWYRQILGQKVEFLVSFYNNEISEKSEIFDDQFSVERPDGSNFTLKIRSTKLEDSAMYFCASSADRRETQYFGPGTRLLVL.

This clonotype has just a few counts. The gene calls are TRBV29-1 and TRBJ2-4, with 10 bases lining up with TRBD1. V dropped 7 bases and J dropped 6; count of bases not matched to a gene: 6. Germline assignment: CDR1 SQVTM and CDR2 ANQGSEA. The CDR3 totals 13 residues. The CDR3 coding sequence is TGCAGCGGGACTTGGACAGGGGGAAACATTCAGTACTTC. Translation gives CSGTWTGGNIQYF.

This clonotype appeared a few times. The chain couples TRBV27 to TRBJ2-1; D not certain. The CDR3 has 16 residues. CDR1 and CDR2 from the germline V gene are MNHEY and SMNVEV (reference sequence). Trimming left V 2 bases short and J 0 bases short, with 11 bases between. The CDR3 nucleotides read TGTGCCAGCAGTTTACTCGCCCGGAGCTCCTACAATGAGCAGTTCTTC. Protein product: CASSLLARSSYNEQFF.

This chain joins TRBV6-5 and TRBJ1-5; possible D gene TRBD1, 5 bases. This CDR3 is built from 14 residues. Germline V lookup: CDR1 MNHEY, CDR2 SVGAGI. Trimming took off 0 bases at V and 6 bases at J, with 9 bases between the two ends. CDR3 in amino acids: CASSYSGPGQPQHF. The CDR3 DNA sequence: TGTGCCAGCAGTTACTCGGGGCCCGGTCAGCCCCAGCATTTT.

This clonotype was seen ten or more times. The V gene is TRBV24-1, the J gene TRBJ2-1; weak D call: TRBD1 (5 bases). CDR3 size: 15 residues. The germline gives CDR1 KGHDR, CDR2 SFDVKD. V lost 6 bases to trimming and J lost 4 bases, with 15 bases between them. The CDR3, as DNA: TGTGCCACCAGTCGGCCAGACAGACCTTACAATGAGCAGTTCTTC. Translating it yields CATSRPDRPYNEQFF.

This clonotype occurred a few times. V is TRBV7-2 and J is TRBJ2-4; 7 positions agree with TRBD1. Germline V lookup: CDR1 SGHTA, CDR2 FQGNSA. This CDR3 contains 14 residues. Trimming took 6 bases from V and 1 from J; bases not matched to a gene: 3. The CDR3 nucleotides are TGTGCCAGCAGTGGGGGACAGGCCAAAAACATTCAGTACTTC. This sequence encodes CASSGGQAKNIQYF.

As concerns this clonotype: A junction boundary mismatches the germline segment, possibly from a read error. V gene TRBV6-1 combines with J gene TRBJ2-7, with 7 positions matching TRBD1. Germline V lookup: CDR1 MNHNS, CDR2 SASEGT. This CDR3 comprises 15 residues. This CDR3 reads CANSENYRGPYEQYF. CDR3 nucleotides: TGTGCCAACAGTGAAAATTACAGGGGACCCTACGAGCAGTACTTC.

This rearrangement joins TRBV5-1 to TRBJ2-1, with D maybe TRBD2 (6 bases). The CDR3 covers 13 residues. Germline values: CDR1 SGHRS, CDR2 YFSETQ. Trimming shortened V by 6 bases and J by 7 bases, and 14 bases separated the two germline ends. Here the CDR3 DNA reads TGCGCCAGCACCCGGGAGTCGAGGAATGAGCAGTTCTTC. Translation gives CASTRESRNEQFF.